The source of this T cell receptor beta chain is a study of cytomegalovirus exposure and HLA in healthy donors. The CDR3 loop spans 17 amino acids. Losses at the gene ends were 3 bases for V and 6 bases for J; bases not matched to a gene: 10. CDR1 and CDR2 from the germline V gene are SGHKS and YYEKEE (reference sequence). Study results and caveats: Upon later analysis, HLA-associated TCR beta chains proved more clonally expanded than other, equally common chains.

Primers: 60 Vbeta forward and 13 Jbeta reverse. The assay was immunoSEQ multiplex PCR, and TCRdb's table has in-frame clones only and misses some. The table shows some 180,000 clones, with nearly 80% occurring only once. Of note for this clone: Its antigen is not identified.

The rearrangement links TRBV5-5 to TRBJ2-4, with 12 bases matching TRBD1. Sequenced: PBMCs. The receptor comes from a female donor in good health and CMV-seronegative. CDR3 DNA: TGTGCCAGCAGCTCCATGCCGGGACAGGGGGCGAGAAACATTCAGTACTTC. Amino acids: CASSSMPGQGARNIQYF.